The entry below gives a single T cell receptor (beta chain) sequence along with its context. Its specificity is unknown. The entry originates in a study of T cell responses to AZD1222 COVID-19 vaccine. The study's findings and limits: White British ancestry dominated among donors, who included more females, and clonal diversity was possibly underestimated. Two doses of AZD1222 preceded a rise in Spike-specific TCR breadth and depth.

Pooled samples include second doses given at about 4 or 12 weeks. Profiling relied on immunoSEQ multiplex PCR, and the TCRdb table lists in-frame clones only, not all of them. The sample records fewer than 200,000 clones, approximately 90% being singletons. Germline V lookup: CDR1 MNHNS, CDR2 SASEGT. The CDR3 contains 15 residues. The ends were cut back, 0 bases at V and 0 bases at J, with 8 bases in the middle. The chain is built from TRBV6-1 and TRBJ1-1; D unresolved. The material was peripheral blood, obtained 28 days after the second AZD1222 dose. The clonotype was recovered from an adult who received the AZD1222 COVID-19 vaccine. The CDR3 region is CASSEASAMNTEAFF. CDR3 nucleotides: TGTGCCAGCAGTGAAGCTTCGGCGATGAACACTGAAGCTTTCTTT.